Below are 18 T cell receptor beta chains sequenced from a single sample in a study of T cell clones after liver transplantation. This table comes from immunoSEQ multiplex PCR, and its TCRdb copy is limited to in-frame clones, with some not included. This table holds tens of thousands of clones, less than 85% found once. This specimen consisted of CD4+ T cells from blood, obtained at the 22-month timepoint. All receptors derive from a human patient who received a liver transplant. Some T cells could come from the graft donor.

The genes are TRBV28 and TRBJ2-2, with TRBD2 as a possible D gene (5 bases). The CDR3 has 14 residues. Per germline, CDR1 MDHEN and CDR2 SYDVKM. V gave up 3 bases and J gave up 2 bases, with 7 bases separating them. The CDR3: CASSLGRNTGELFF. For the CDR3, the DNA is TGTGCCAGCAGTTTGGGGAGAAACACCGGGGAGCTGTTTTTT.

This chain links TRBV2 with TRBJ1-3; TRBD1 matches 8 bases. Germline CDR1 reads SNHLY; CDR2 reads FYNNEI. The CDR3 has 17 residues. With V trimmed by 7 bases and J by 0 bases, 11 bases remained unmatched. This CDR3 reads CASTNRDRFFSGNTIYF. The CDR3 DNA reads TGTGCCAGCACCAACCGGGACAGGTTCTTCTCTGGAAACACCATATATTTT.

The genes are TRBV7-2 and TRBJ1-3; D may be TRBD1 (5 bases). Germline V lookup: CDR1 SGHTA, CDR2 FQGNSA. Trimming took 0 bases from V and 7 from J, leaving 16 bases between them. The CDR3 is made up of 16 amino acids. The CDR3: CASSLALGGAANTIYF. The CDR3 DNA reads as TGTGCCAGCAGCTTAGCGCTGGGAGGGGCTGCGAACACCATATATTTT. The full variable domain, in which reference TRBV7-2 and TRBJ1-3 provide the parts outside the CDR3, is GAGVSQSPSNKVTEKGKDVELRCDPISGHTALYWYRQSLGQGLEFLIYFQGNSAPDKSGLPSDRFSAERTGGSVSTLTIQRTQQEDSAVYLCASSLALGGAANTIYFGEGSWLTVV.

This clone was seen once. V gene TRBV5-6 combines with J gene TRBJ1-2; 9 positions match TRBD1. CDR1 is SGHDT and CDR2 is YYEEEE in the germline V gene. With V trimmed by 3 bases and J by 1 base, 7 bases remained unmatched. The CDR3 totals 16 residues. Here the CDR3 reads CASSSGTGNFNYGYTF. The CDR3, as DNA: TGTGCCAGCAGCTCCGGGACAGGGAACTTTAACTATGGCTACACCTTC.

CDR3 in DNA: TGTGCCAGTAGTCTCAGGGGGGCAACTAATGAAAAACTGTTTTTT. It encodes CASSLRGATNEKLFF. V is TRBV19 and J is TRBJ1-4, with 7 bases lining up with TRBD1. Germline CDR1 is LNHDA and CDR2 is SQIVND (reference sequence). The CDR3 has 15 amino acids. V was pared by 5 bases and J by 0 bases, with 3 bases of the junction left unmatched.

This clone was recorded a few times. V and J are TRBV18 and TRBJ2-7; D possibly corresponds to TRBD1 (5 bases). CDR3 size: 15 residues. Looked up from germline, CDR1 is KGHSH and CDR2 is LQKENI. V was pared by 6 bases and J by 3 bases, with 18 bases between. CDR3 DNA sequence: TGTGCCAGCTCGCCAGACAGACATCTGATCTACGAGCAGTACTTC. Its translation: CASSPDRHLIYEQYF. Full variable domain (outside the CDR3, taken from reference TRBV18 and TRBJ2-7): NAGVMQNPRHLVRRRGQEARLRCSPMKGHSHVYWYRQLPEEGLKFMVYLQKENIIDESGMPKERFSAEFPKEGPSILRIQQVVRGDSAAYFCASSPDRHLIYEQYFGPGTRLTVT.

The CDR3 spells CASSPVAESDEQFF. For the CDR3, the DNA is TGTGCCAGCTCACCGGTAGCGGAGAGCGATGAGCAGTTCTTC. The chain employs TRBV18 and TRBJ2-1, with a possible D match to TRBD2 (6 bases). The CDR3 contains 14 residues. V lost 3 bases and J 8 bases, leaving 14 bases between the germline ends. Per the germline V gene, CDR1 is KGHSH and CDR2 is LQKENI.

CDR3 in amino acids: CASNFGGTSFFRAKNIQYF. The CDR3, as DNA: TGTGCCAGCAACTTCGGTGGTACCTCGTTCTTTCGGGCCAAAAACATTCAGTACTTC. This rearrangement joins TRBV5-6 to TRBJ2-4; no firm D call. Germline lookup yields CDR1 SGHDT and CDR2 YYEEEE. Trimming cost V 6 bases and J 1 base, with 26 bases left between them. CDR3 size: 19 residues.

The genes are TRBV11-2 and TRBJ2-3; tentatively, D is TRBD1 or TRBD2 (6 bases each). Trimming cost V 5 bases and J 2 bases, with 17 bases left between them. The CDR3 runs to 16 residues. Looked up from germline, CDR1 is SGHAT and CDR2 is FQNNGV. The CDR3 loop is CASSRGNTGATDTQYF. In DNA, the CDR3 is TGTGCCAGCAGCCGGGGCAACACGGGGGCCACAGATACGCAGTATTTT.

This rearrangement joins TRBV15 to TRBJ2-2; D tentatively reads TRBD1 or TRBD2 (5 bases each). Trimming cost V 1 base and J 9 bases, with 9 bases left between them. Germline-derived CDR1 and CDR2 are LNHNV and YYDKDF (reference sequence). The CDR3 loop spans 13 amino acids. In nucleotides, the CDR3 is TGTGCCACCAGCAGAGGGGACCGCCGGGAGCTGTTTTTT. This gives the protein CATSRGDRRELFF.

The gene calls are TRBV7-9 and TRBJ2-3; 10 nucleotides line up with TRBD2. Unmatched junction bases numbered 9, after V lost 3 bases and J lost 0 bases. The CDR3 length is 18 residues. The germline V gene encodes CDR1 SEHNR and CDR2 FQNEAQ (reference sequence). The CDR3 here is CASSFPSGRVGSTDTQYF. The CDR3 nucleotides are TGTGCCAGCAGCTTTCCGAGCGGGAGGGTTGGGAGCACAGATACGCAGTATTTT. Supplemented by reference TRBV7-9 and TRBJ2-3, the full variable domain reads DTGVSQNPRHKITKRGQNVTFRCDPISEHNRLYWYRQTLGQGPEFLTYFQNEAQLEKSRLLSDRFSAERPKGSFSTLEIQRTEQGDSAMYLCASSFPSGRVGSTDTQYFGPGTRLTVL.

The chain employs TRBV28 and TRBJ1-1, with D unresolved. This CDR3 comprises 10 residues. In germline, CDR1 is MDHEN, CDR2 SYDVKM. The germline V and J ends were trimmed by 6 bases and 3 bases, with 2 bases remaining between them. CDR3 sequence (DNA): TGTGCCAGCAGCGACACTGAAGCTTTCTTT. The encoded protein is CASSDTEAFF.

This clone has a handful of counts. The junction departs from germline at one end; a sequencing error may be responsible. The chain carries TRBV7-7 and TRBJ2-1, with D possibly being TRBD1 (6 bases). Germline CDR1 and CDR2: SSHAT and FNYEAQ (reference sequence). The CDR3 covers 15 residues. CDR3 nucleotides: TGTGCTAGCAGCTCCGCAGGGACATCCTACAATGAGCAGTTCTTC. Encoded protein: CASSSAGTSYNEQFF.

The CDR3 loop is CASSIGPGQGFNYGYTF. CDR3 DNA sequence: TGTGCCAGTAGTATCGGACCGGGACAGGGATTTAACTATGGCTACACCTTC. The rearrangement links TRBV19 to TRBJ1-2, with 9 bases aligning to TRBD1. CDR3 length equals 17 residues. The V segment lost 3 bases and the J segment 1 base; nucleotides outside the gene matches: 9. Germline V gene data show CDR1 as LNHDA and CDR2 as SQIVND (reference sequence).

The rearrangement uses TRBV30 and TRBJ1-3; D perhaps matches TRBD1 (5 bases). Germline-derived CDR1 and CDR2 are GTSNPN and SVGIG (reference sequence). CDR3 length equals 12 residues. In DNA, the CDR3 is TGTGCTCAGGGTGCATCTGGAAACACCATATATTTT. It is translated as CAQGASGNTIYF.

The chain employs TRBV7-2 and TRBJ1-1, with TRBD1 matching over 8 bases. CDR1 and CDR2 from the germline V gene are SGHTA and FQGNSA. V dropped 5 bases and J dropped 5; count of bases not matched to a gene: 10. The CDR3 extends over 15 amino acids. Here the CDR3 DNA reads TGTGCCAGCAGCACCGACAGGGGCTGGGCAACTGAAGCTTTCTTT. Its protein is CASSTDRGWATEAFF.

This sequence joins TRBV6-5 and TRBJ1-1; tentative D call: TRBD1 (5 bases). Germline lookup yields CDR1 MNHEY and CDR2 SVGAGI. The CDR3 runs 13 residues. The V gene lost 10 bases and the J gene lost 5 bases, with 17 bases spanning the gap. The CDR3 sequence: CATHPGGGTEAFF. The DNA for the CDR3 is TGTGCCACCCACCCCGGGGGGGGAACTGAAGCTTTCTTT.

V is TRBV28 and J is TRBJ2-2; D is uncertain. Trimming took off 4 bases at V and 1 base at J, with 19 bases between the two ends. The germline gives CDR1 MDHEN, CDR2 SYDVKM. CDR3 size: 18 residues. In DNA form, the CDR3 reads TGTGCCAGCAGTTCCCCGGGCCCCCGAGAAGAGAACACCGGGGAGCTGTTTTTT. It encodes CASSSPGPREENTGELFF.